This TCR beta chain was profiled in a study of blood T cell repertoires in COVID-19. Exposed participants came across a COVID-19 case within 2 weeks before study entry. CDR3 length: 12 residues. Looked up from germline, CDR1 is MNHEY and CDR2 is SVGAGI. Trimming stripped 2 bases from V and 9 bases from J, with 5 bases between. Per the original data handling: From reference gene primer amplification, estimates of nucleated cell counts were derived. The method was immunoSEQ multiplex PCR; TCRdb's version includes in-frame clones alone and lacks a portion of them. V, J and clone size were drawn from that table, and D and trimming were deduced from the DNA. Of 50,000 to 65,000 clones listed, approximately 70% are singletons. This clone was recorded a few times. Other DNA sequences from this sample encode an identical CDR3 as well.

The chain is built from TRBV6-5 and TRBJ1-6, with D possibly TRBD1 on 5 matching bases. Sequenced material: PBMCs or T cells enriched from blood (not recorded which). The sequence derives from a woman aged 55-69 years who had been exposed to COVID-19. DNA of the CDR3: TGTGCCAGCAGTTACAGGGGTTCACCCCTCCACTTT. As protein: CASSYRGSPLHF.